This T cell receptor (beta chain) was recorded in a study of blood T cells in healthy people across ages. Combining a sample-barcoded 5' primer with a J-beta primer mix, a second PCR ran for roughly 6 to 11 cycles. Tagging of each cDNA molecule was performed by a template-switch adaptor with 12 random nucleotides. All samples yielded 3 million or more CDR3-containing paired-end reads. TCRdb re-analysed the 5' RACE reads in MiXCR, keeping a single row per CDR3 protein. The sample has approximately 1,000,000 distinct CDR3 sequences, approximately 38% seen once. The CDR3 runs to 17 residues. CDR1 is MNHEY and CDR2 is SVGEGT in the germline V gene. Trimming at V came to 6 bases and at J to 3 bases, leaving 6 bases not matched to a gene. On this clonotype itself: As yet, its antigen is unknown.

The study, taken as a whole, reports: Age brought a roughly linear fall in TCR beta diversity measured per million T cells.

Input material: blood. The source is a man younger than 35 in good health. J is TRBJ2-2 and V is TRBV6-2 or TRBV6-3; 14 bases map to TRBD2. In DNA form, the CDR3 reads TGTGCCAGCAGGCGGACTAGCGGGGGGCCTGACACCGGGGAGCTGTTTTTT. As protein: CASRRTSGGPDTGELFF.